These 15 T cell receptor beta chains were sequenced from one sample in a study of T-cell memory formation after mild COVID-19. TCRdb redid the calling of the 5' RACE reads with MiXCR, one entry per CDR3 protein. The data show roughly 190,000 distinct CDR3 sequences, about 10% seen once. The source material was PBMCs or a T cell subset sorted from them (not recorded which). The receptors were gathered from a man aged 18 to 29 who had mild COVID-19 (a few samples of this study predate the infection). Cell type and time point are not known.

This clonotype was counted only a few times. The rearrangement joins TRBV5-1 to TRBJ2-2, with unresolved D. Germline V gene lookup returns CDR1 SGHRS and CDR2 YFSETQ. This CDR3 comprises 14 residues. Between the trimmed V and J ends, which lost 0 bases and 4 bases, there was a span of 7 bases. CDR3 coding DNA: TGCGCCAGCAGCTTGGGTTTTATCACCGGGGAGCTGTTTTTT. Amino acids: CASSLGFITGELFF. The variable domain in full, with the rest retrieved from reference TRBV5-1 and TRBJ2-2, is KAGVTQTPRYLIKTRGQQVTLSCSPISGHRSVSWYQQTPGQGLQFLFEYFSETQRNKGNFPGRFSGRQFSNSRSEMNVSTLELGDSALYLCASSLGFITGELFFGEGSRLTVL.

V is TRBV4-2 and J is TRBJ2-1, with D uncertain. Germline V gene data show CDR1 as LGHNA and CDR2 as YNFKEQ. The CDR3 extends over 14 amino acids. Trimming cost V 1 base and J 4 bases, with 8 bases left between them. CDR3 loop: CASSQGNSYNEQFF. DNA of the CDR3: TGTGCCAGCAGCCAAGGGAACAGTTACAATGAGCAGTTCTTC.

This clonotype was counted between two and nine times. V usage is TRBV7-2 and J usage is TRBJ1-3, with a weak D call TRBD1 (5 bases). There are 17 residues in the CDR3. V dropped 0 bases and J dropped 0 bases, with 12 bases sitting between them. CDR1 is SGHTA and CDR2 is FQGNSA in the germline V gene. DNA of the CDR3: TGTGCCAGCAGCTTAGCAGGAGGGGTAATCTCTGGAAACACCATATATTTT. Its protein product is CASSLAGGVISGNTIYF.

This clonotype was seen at least ten times. This sequence joins TRBV24-1 and TRBJ2-3; TRBD2 aligns across 8 bases. CDR1 and CDR2 from the germline V gene are KGHDR and SFDVKD. The CDR3 is made up of 15 amino acids. The V segment lost 4 bases and the J segment 5 bases; nucleotides outside the gene matches: 7. This CDR3 reads CATSDPGGVGDTQYF. DNA for the CDR3: TGTGCCACCAGTGACCCCGGGGGGGTAGGAGATACGCAGTATTTT.

This clonotype appeared many times. The chain carries TRBV5-1 and TRBJ2-3; possibly TRBD2 for D (5 bases). The V gene lost 2 bases and the J gene lost 6 bases, with 16 bases spanning the gap. This CDR3 has 15 residues. Germline CDR1 and CDR2: SGHRS and YFSETQ. CDR3 in amino acids: CASSFEGRRVDTQYF. In nucleotides, the CDR3 is TGCGCCAGCAGCTTTGAGGGAAGAAGGGTTGATACGCAGTATTTT.

This clonotype was seen ten or more times. The chain joins TRBV7-2 to TRBJ2-3; 9 bases line up with TRBD2. V gave up 2 bases and J gave up 2 bases; unmatched junction bases: 2. The germline gives CDR1 SGHTA, CDR2 FQGNSA. The length of the CDR3 is 15 residues. This chain's CDR3 is CASSLSGGNTDTQYF. The CDR3 DNA reads TGTGCCAGCAGCTTAAGCGGGGGGAACACAGATACGCAGTATTTT.

This clonotype was recorded at least ten times. The chain has TRBV9 and TRBJ2-3; the D gene is possibly TRBD2 (5 bases). The V end was cut by 2 bases, the J end by 4 bases, with 11 bases between. CDR1 is SGDLS and CDR2 is YYNGEE in the germline V gene. The CDR3 contains 14 residues. The CDR3 DNA reads as TGTGCCAGCAGCGTGAACGGGGTCTCAGATACGCAGTATTTT. This codes for CASSVNGVSDTQYF.

The chain recombines TRBV3-1 with TRBJ2-7, with a tentative D call TRBD1 (6 bases). CDR3 length: 16 amino acids. V lost 4 bases and J lost 1, with 17 bases in between. Germline CDR1 reads LGHDT; CDR2 reads YNNKEL (reference sequence). The CDR3 nucleotides read TGTGCCAGCAGCCCCAACCCCGCAGGACAGTCCTACGAGCAGTACGTC. As protein: CASSPNPAGQSYEQYV.

This chain connects TRBV24-1 to TRBJ2-3; 7 bases are a match to TRBD2. CDR3 size: 15 residues. The J segment lost 1 base and the V segment lost 6 bases, leaving 6 bases of the junction unmatched. Looked up from germline, CDR1 is KGHDR and CDR2 is SFDVKD. The CDR3 here is CATSRASGGTDTQYF. The DNA for the CDR3 is TGTGCCACCAGTAGGGCAAGCGGGGGCACAGATACGCAGTATTTT.

In its sample, this clonotype was seen a few times. The CDR3 protein is CASSLAGGGNTEAFF. The CDR3, as DNA: TGCGCCAGCAGCCTCGCCGGGGGAGGGAACACTGAAGCTTTCTTT. The rearrangement links TRBV5-1 to TRBJ1-1, with D perhaps TRBD1 (5 bases). V lost 4 bases and J 1 base, leaving 14 bases between the germline ends. The CDR3 is 15 amino acids. Germline CDR1 is SGHRS and CDR2 is YFSETQ.

This clonotype appeared a few times. The chain employs TRBV7-3 and TRBJ2-5; 7 nucleotides line up with TRBD1. The V segment lost 5 bases and the J segment 2 bases; nucleotides outside the gene matches: 8. This CDR3 spans 15 amino acids. The germline V gene encodes CDR1 SGHTA and CDR2 FQGTGA. The CDR3 region is CASSVSTGMQETQYF. The CDR3 region has the DNA TGTGCCAGCAGCGTTTCGACAGGGATGCAAGAGACCCAGTACTTC.

This clonotype was recorded many times. The V gene is TRBV12-3 or TRBV12-4, the J gene TRBJ2-5; D remains ambiguous. Trimming took 3 bases from V and 2 from J, leaving 10 bases between them. This CDR3 is built from 14 residues. This CDR3 is CASSFIGRQETQYF. Written as DNA, the CDR3 is TGTGCCAGCAGTTTTATAGGCCGTCAAGAGACCCAGTACTTC.

This clonotype has more than one count but fewer than ten. This sequence joins TRBV20-1 and TRBJ1-6, with D perhaps matching TRBD1 (5 bases). Per germline, CDR1 DFQATT and CDR2 SNEGSKA (reference sequence). The CDR3 sequence is 16 residues long. Trimming stripped 4 bases from V and 5 bases from J, with 18 bases between. The chain's CDR3 is CSANRRDRPNNSPLHF. DNA for the CDR3: TGCAGTGCTAACCGCCGGGACCGGCCGAATAATTCACCCCTCCACTTT.

The chain combines TRBV5-1 with TRBJ1-2; 9 positions match TRBD1. The ends lost 5 bases at V and 7 bases at J; junction bases unmatched: 3. This CDR3 region has 12 residues. CDR1 is SGHRS and CDR2 is YFSETQ in the germline V gene. CDR3: CASRGQGGGYTF. In nucleotides, the CDR3 is TGCGCCAGCAGGGGACAGGGAGGTGGCTACACCTTC.

The sample holds a few counts of this clonotype. The chain recombines TRBV2 with TRBJ2-6; D is unresolved. CDR1 and CDR2 from the germline V gene are SNHLY and FYNNEI. The CDR3 is 14 residues long. V lost 3 bases to trimming and J lost 3 bases, with 6 bases between them. DNA of the CDR3: TGTGCCAGCAGTGACGAGGTTGGGGCCAACGTCCTGACTTTC. Amino acids: CASSDEVGANVLTF.